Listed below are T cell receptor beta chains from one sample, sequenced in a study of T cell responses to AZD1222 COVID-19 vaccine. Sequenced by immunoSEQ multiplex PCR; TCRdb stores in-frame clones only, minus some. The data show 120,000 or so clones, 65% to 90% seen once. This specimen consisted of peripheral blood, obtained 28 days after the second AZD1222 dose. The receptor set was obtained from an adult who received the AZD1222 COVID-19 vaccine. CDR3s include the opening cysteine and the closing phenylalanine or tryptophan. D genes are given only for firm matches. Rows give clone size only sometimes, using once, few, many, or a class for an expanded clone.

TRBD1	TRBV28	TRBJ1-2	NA	CACGQGADYGYTF	TGTGCCTGCGGACAGGGGGCAGACTATGGCTACACCTTC
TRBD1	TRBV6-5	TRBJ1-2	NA	CAGRTGTTSNYGYTF	TGTGCCGGAAGGACAGGGACGACTAGTAACTATGGCTACACCTTC
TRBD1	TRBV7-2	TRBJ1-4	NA	CASSWIPGTGKGKLFF	TGTGCCAGCAGCTGGATACCCGGGACAGGGAAAGGAAAACTGTTTTTT
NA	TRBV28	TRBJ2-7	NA	CASSLQGGHYEQYF	TGTGCCAGCAGCTTACAGGGAGGCCACTACGAGCAGTACTTC
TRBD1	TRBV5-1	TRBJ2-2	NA	CASSINPGGTGELFF	TGCGCCAGCAGCATAAACCCAGGGGGAACCGGGGAGCTGTTTTTT
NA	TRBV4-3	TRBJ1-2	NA	CASSQDRRGQYGYTF	TGCGCCAGCAGCCAAGACCGACGGGGTCAGTATGGCTACACCTTC
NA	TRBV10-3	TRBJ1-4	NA	CAIQPGRGFNEKLFF	TGTGCCATCCAGCCAGGGAGGGGGTTTAATGAAAAACTGTTTTTT
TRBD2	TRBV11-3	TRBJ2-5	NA	CASSLRPGLAGPETQYF	TGTGCCAGCAGCTTACGACCGGGACTAGCGGGACCAGAGACCCAGTACTTC
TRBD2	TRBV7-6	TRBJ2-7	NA	CASSSQRGLIYEQYF	TGTGCCAGCAGCTCTCAGCGGGGGCTAATCTACGAGCAGTACTTC
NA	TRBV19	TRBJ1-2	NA	CATVPFRDGINYGYTF	TGTGCCACAGTCCCTTTCCGGGACGGTATTAACTATGGCTACACCTTC
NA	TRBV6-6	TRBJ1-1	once	CASSWANLNTEAFF	TGTGCCAGCAGTTGGGCGAACCTGAACACTGAAGCTTTCTTT
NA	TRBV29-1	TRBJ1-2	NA	CSVTGQANYGYTF	TGCAGCGTTACAGGGCAAGCTAACTATGGCTACACCTTC
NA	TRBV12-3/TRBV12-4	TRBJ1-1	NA	CATGGYTEAFF	TGTGCCACCGGGGGCTACACTGAAGCTTTCTTT
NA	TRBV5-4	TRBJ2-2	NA	CASSLRINGELFF	TGTGCCAGCAGCTTGAGGATTAACGGGGAGCTGTTTTTT
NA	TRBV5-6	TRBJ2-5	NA	CASSLGQTQETQYF	TGTGCCAGCAGCTTGGGACAGACCCAAGAGACCCAGTACTTC
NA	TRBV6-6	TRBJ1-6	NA	CASSYRGSRGSPLHF	TGTGCCAGCAGTTACCGTGGCAGTAGAGGATCACCCCTCCACTTT
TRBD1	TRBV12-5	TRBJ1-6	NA	CASGLVRWTGRFAYNSPLHF	TGTGCTAGTGGTTTGGTACGTTGGACAGGGAGGTTCGCCTATAATTCACCCCTCCACTTT
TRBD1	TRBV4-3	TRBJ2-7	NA	CASSPGSGDSGYEQYF	TGCGCCAGCAGCCCTGGTTCCGGGGACAGCGGCTACGAGCAGTACTTC
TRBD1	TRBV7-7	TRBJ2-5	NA	CASSWGQGEETQYF	TGTGCTAGCAGCTGGGGGCAGGGGGAAGAGACCCAGTACTTC
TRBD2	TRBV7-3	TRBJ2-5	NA	CASSSTSEETQYF	TGTGCCAGCAGCTCGACTAGCGAAGAGACCCAGTACTTC
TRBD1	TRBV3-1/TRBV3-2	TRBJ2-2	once	CASRPRGLNTGELFF	TGTGCCAGCAGGCCGAGGGGGCTGAACACCGGGGAGCTGTTTTTT
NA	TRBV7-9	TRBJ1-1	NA	CASSPTTLGQNTEAFF	TGTGCCAGCAGCCCAACCACTTTAGGACAGAACACTGAAGCTTTCTTT
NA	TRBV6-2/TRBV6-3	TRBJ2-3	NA	CASSYTRGFSDTQYF	TGTGCCAGCAGTTACACCCGAGGGTTTTCAGATACGCAGTATTTT
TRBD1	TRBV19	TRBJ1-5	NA	CASSMDRNQPQHF	TGTGCCAGTAGTATGGACAGGAATCAGCCCCAGCATTTT
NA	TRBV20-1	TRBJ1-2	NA	CSASRGNYGYTF	TGCAGTGCTAGTCGCGGGAACTATGGCTACACCTTC
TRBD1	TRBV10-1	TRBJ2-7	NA	CASSESLRDSPLF	TGCGCCAGCAGTGAGTCCCTCCGGGACAGTCCCCTTTTC
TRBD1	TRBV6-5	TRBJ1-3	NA	CASSYSGTGAGNTIYF	TGTGCCAGCAGTTACTCGGGGACAGGGGCTGGAAACACCATATATTTT
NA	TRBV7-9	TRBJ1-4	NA	CASSLGGGSEKLFF	TGTGCCAGCAGCTTAGGTGGGGGATCCGAAAAACTGTTTTTT
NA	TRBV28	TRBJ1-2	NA	CASSTNRDRPYGYTF	TGTGCCAGCAGTACCAATCGCGACAGGCCATATGGCTACACCTTC
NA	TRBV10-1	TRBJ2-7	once	CASSENIGLTYEQYF	TGCGCCAGCAGTGAGAATATTGGTCTGACCTACGAGCAGTACTTC
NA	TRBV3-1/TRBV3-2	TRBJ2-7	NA	CASSQERVSSYEQYF	TGTGCCAGCAGCCAAGAGAGGGTAAGCTCCTACGAGCAGTACTTC
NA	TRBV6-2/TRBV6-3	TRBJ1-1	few	CASSLGGLVRTEAFF	TGTGCCAGCAGTCTAGGGGGTCTCGTACGCACTGAAGCTTTCTTT
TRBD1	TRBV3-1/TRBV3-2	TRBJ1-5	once	CASSQPKRQGYGNQPQHF	TGTGCCAGCAGCCAACCCAAACGACAGGGGTACGGGAATCAGCCCCAGCATTTT
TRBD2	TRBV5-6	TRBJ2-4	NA	CASSLWGLAESNIQYF	TGTGCCAGCAGCTTGTGGGGCCTAGCGGAGAGTAACATTCAGTACTTC
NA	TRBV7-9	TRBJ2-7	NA	CASSRPGYYEQYF	TGTGCCAGCAGCCGCCCAGGGTACTACGAGCAGTACTTC
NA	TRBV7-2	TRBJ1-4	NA	CASRGKGGTNEKLFF	TGTGCCAGCAGGGGGAAGGGGGGTACTAATGAAAAACTGTTTTTT
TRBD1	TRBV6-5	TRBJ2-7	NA	CASRGQGVFYEQYF	TGTGCCAGCAGGGGACAGGGAGTATTCTACGAGCAGTACTTC
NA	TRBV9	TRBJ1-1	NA	CASSGEFYGNTEAFF	TGTGCCAGCAGCGGGGAATTTTACGGGAACACTGAAGCTTTCTTT
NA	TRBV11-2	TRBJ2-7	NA	CASSLGGGSITYEQYF	TGTGCCAGCAGCTTAGGGGGGGGCAGCATAACCTACGAGCAGTACTTC
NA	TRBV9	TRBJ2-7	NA	CASSVGPDPYEQYF	TGTGCCAGCAGCGTAGGGCCAGACCCCTACGAGCAGTACTTC